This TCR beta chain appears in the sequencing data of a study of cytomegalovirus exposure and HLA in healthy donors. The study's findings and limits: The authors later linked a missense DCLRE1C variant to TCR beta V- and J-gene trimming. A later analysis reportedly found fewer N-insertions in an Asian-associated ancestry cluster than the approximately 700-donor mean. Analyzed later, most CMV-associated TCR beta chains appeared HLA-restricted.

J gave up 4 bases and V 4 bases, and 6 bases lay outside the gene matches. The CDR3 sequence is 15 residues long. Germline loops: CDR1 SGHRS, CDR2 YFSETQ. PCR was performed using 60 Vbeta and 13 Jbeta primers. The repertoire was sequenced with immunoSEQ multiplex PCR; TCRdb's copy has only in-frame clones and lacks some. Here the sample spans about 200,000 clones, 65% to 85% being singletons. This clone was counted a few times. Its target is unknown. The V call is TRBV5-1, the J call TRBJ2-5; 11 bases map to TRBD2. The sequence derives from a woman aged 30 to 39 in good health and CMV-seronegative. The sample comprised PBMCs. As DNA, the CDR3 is TGCGCCAGCAGCCTGAGACTAGCGGGAACAGAGACCCAGTACTTC. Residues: CASSLRLAGTETQYF.